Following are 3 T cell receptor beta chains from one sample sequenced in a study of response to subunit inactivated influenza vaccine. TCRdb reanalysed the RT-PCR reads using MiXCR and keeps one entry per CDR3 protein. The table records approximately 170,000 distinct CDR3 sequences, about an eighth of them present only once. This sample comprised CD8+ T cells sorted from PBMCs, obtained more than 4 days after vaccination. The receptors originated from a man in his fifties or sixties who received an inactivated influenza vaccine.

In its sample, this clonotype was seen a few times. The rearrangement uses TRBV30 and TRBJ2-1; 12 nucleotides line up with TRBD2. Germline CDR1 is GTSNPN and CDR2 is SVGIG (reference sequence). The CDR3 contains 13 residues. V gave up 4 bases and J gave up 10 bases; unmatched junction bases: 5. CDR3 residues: CAWTSGGAGEQFF. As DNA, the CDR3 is TGTGCCTGGACTAGCGGGGGGGCGGGGGAGCAGTTCTTC.

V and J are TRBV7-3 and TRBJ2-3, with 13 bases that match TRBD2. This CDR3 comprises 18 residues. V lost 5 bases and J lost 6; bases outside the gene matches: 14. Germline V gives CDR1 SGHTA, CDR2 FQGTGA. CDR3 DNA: TGTGCCAGCAGCCCCGCATATGGGACTAGCGGGACTGGGGATACGCAGTATTTT. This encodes CASSPAYGTSGTGDTQYF.

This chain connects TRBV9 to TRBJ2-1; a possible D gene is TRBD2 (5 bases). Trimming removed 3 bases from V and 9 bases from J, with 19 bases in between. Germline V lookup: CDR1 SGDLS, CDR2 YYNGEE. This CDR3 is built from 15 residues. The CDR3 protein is CASSEGLPEDGEQFF. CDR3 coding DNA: TGTGCCAGCAGCGAAGGACTCCCCGAGGATGGTGAGCAGTTCTTC.